This TCR beta chain came from a study of CD8 T cells in ankylosing spondylitis. This clonotype was seen a few times. Its antigen is not identified. Study outcomes and limitations: Enrichment of disease-linked clones was reportedly significant in matched ankylosing spondylitis synovial fluid. In ankylosing spondylitis blood, a motif of roughly 8 highly homologous TCR beta variants appeared characteristic. Disease-linked clones bore a CD8+ phenotype, appearing relatively rarely in peripheral blood.

Scientists made TCR beta libraries using quantitative 5'-RACE with molecular barcodes. TCRdb independently ran MiXCR on the 5' RACE reads; one entry per CDR3 protein. Here the sample spans about 150,000 distinct CDR3 sequences, roughly 30% being singletons. Sequenced sample: synovial fluid, either unsorted or a sorted T cell fraction (not recorded which). The TCR originated in a male donor with ankylosing spondylitis.

CDR3 residues: CASRQTGGNQPQHF. DNA for the CDR3: TGTGCCAGCAGACAAACAGGGGGCAATCAGCCCCAGCATTTT. The V gene is TRBV12-3 or TRBV12-4, the J gene TRBJ1-5; TRBD1 matches 7 bases. V lost 6 bases, J lost 2 bases, and 4 bases stayed unmatched. This CDR3 region has 14 residues.